This T cell receptor beta chain came from a study of blood T cell repertoires in COVID-19 (dated by TCRdb to the early 2020s). Context from the whole study: Samples from collaborators originated in the United States, Italy and Spain and spanned both the acute and convalescent phases of COVID-19. The prospective study material was composed of cDNA or gDNA derived from T cells, B-cell-depleted T cells, or PBMCs. Subjects who had been exposed to COVID-19, were actively infected with it, or had recovered from it provided the deeply sampled blood TCRbeta repertoires that made up the dataset. The repertoires were released in a freely available public database intended as a resource for research on the immune response to SARS-CoV-2. The samples were drawn from the first 160 participants of the ongoing ImmuneRACE study and from 950 to 1,500 subjects provided by 6 global collaborators. Nearly every sample came with metadata listing a de-identified subject ID, COVID-19 status, age in years and sex. Where available, HLA class I and class II types were obtained from metadata supplied by the sample provider rather than from assay-based typing. Results and caveats for the whole study, not just this receptor: The amount of clinical and demographic metadata varied by source and participant and was provided uncurated.

In Seattle, one collaborating source enrolled patients while the infection was active and tracked those patients longitudinally over the course of disease. Collaborating institutions collected whole blood in K2EDTA tubes following their own protocols. For TCRbeta analysis, collaborators shipped samples as frozen whole blood, isolated PBMCs, or DNA extracted from either of those sample types. TCRbeta CDR3 regions were amplified from genomic DNA by means of the immunoSEQ Assay, a bias-controlled multiplex PCR. For the original study's pipeline: The number of nucleated cells in each sample was estimated from the amplification of reference gene primers within the assay. To quantify the absolute abundance of each unique TCRbeta CDR3 rearrangement, sequence reads were collapsed and filtered. For each sample, productive Simpson clonality was calculated by taking the square root of Simpson's diversity index across productive rearrangements. In its TCRdb copy, this immuneACCESS table keeps in-frame sequences only and misses some clones. Where compared with another copy, unresolved V genes explain less than half of these, and the others have no known cause. Clonal size and the V and J genes are those of that table, whereas D and trimming came from the DNA. The sample records 150,000 to 200,000 clones, under 85% of which are singletons. Of the sample, less than 10% is held by the ten largest clones.

From its cysteine to its phenylalanine, the CDR3 spans 15 amino acids. The CDR3 DNA has 45 bases and is translated from base 1. V gives up 4 bases and J gives up 3 bases, and the segment between their germline ends measures 13 bases. CDR1 and CDR2 were assigned from the germline V gene (reference sequence) as SGHNT and YYREEE. This clone was recorded only once. Its specific antigen is unknown. Base-call qualities are not available, and no considerably larger clone is one nucleotide away. The chain is encoded by TRBV5-4 joined to TRBJ2-2, with TRBD2 perhaps the D gene, on 7 matching bases. The sequence was obtained from a woman in her 70s with COVID-19, enrolled during active disease. The specimen sequenced was peripheral blood. The DNA sequence follows: TGTGCCAGCAGCGTGCAGGGGAGGGACACCGGGGAGCTGTTTTTT. Translated, it reads CASSVQGRDTGELFF.